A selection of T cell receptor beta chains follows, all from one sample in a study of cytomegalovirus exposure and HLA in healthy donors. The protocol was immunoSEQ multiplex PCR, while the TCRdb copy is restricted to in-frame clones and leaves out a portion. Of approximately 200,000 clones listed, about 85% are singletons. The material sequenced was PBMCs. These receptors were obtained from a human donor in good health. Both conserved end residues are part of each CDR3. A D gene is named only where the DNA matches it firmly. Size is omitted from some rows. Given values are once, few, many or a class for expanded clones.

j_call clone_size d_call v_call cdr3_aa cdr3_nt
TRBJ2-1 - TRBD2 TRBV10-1 CASSEGLAGEQFF TGCGCCAGCAGTGAGGGACTAGCGGGGGAGCAGTTCTTC
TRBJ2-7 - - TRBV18 CASSPNTGEGQYF TGTGCCAGCTCACCCAACACGGGAGAAGGGCAGTACTTC
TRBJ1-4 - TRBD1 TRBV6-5 CASSSSGQGESGLFF TGTGCCAGCAGTTCCTCGGGACAGGGCGAGTCGGGGCTGTTTTTT
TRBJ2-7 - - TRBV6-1 CASSEARAAGYEQYF TGTGCCAGCAGTGAAGCGAGGGCGGCAGGCTACGAGCAGTACTTC
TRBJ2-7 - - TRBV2 CASSVRGTSYEQYF TGTGCCAGCAGTGTTCGGGGGACGTCCTACGAGCAGTACTTC
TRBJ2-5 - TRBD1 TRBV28 CASNLGTGGWETQYF TGTGCCAGCAATCTCGGGACAGGGGGGTGGGAGACCCAGTACTTC
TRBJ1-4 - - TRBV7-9 CASSFSGRNEKLFF TGTGCCAGCAGCTTCTCCGGGAGAAATGAAAAACTGTTTTTT
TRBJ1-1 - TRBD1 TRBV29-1 CSVATGINTEAFF TGCAGCGTTGCGACAGGGATTAACACTGAAGCTTTCTTT
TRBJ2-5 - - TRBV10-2 CASSRKRGETQYF TGCGCCAGCAGTCGCAAACGGGGAGAGACCCAGTACTTC
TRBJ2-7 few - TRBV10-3 CAIRGDGLSPYEQYF TGTGCCATCAGAGGAGATGGCCTTTCCCCCTACGAGCAGTACTTC
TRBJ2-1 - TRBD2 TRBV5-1 CASSLAGGGVGNEQFF TGCGCCAGCAGCTTGGCCGGGGGGGGAGTGGGCAATGAGCAGTTCTTC
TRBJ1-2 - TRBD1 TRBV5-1 CASSLGWTGASNYGYTF TGCGCCAGCAGCTTGGGATGGACAGGAGCTTCTAACTATGGCTACACCTTC
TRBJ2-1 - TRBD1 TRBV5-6 CASSPRTGSYNEQFF TGTGCCAGCAGCCCTCGGACAGGAAGCTACAATGAGCAGTTCTTC
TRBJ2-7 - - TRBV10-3 CAISESRDKKYEQYF TGTGCCATCAGTGAGTCAAGGGACAAAAAGTACGAGCAGTACTTC
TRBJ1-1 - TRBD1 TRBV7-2 CASSRDRGNTEAFF TGTGCCAGCAGCCGGGACAGGGGAAACACTGAAGCTTTCTTT
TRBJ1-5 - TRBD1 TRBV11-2 CASSPGTGGLPNQPQHF TGTGCCAGCAGCCCCGGGACAGGGGGTCTCCCTAATCAGCCCCAGCATTTT
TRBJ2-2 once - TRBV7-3 CASSLTDPAAANTGELFF TGTGCCAGCAGCTTAACGGATCCGGCGGCGGCGAACACCGGGGAGCTGTTTTTT
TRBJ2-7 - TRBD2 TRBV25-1 CASSGSGSSYEQYF TGTGCCAGCAGTGGAAGCGGGAGCAGCTACGAGCAGTACTTC
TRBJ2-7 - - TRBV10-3 CAISQGVEQYF TGTGCCATCAGCCAAGGGGTCGAGCAGTACTTC
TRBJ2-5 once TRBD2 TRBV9 CASSPRGWLTSGGAETQYF TGTGCCAGCAGCCCCAGAGGATGGTTGACTAGCGGGGGGGCTGAGACCCAGTACTTC
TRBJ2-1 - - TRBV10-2 CASNPFGDRQFF TGCGCCAGCAACCCATTCGGGGATCGGCAGTTCTTC
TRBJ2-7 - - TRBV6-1 CASSEAVGSSPYEQYF TGTGCCAGCAGTGAAGCAGTCGGGTCTTCCCCCTACGAGCAGTACTTC
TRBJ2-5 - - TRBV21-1 CASSSRLAGGPGETQYF TGTGCCAGCAGCTCGCGACTAGCGGGAGGGCCGGGTGAGACCCAGTACTTC
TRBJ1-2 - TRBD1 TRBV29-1 CSVADRGGNYGYTF TGCAGCGTTGCCGACAGGGGCGGGAACTATGGCTACACCTTC
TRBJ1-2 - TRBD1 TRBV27 CASSLRDSRDGYTF TGTGCCAGCAGTTTAAGGGACAGCCGGGATGGCTACACCTTC
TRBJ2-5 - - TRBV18 CASSPGLRETQYF TGTGCCAGCTCACCAGGACTAAGGGAGACCCAGTACTTC
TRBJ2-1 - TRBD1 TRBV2 CASTQDGTGSNEQFF TGTGCCAGCACCCAAGACGGGACAGGGAGCAATGAGCAGTTCTTC
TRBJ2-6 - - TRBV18 CASSPQEGGANVLTF TGTGCCAGCTCACCCCAGGAGGGGGGGGCCAACGTCCTGACTTTC
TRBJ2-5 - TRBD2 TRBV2 CATIRLPGLAGGETQYF TGTGCCACCATTAGACTTCCGGGACTAGCGGGAGGAGAGACCCAGTACTTC
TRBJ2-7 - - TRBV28 CASRPGTVVQGHF TGTGCCAGCAGGCCCGGGACGGTCGTTCAGGGGCACTTC
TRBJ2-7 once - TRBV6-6 CASRSGQWSVEQYF TGTGCCAGCAGATCTGGGCAGTGGTCGGTCGAGCAGTACTTC
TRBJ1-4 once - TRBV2 CASSGSTADNEKLFF TGTGCCAGCAGTGGATCGACAGCTGATAATGAAAAACTGTTTTTT
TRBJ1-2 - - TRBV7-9 CASSIGSLYGYTF TGTGCCAGCAGCATAGGTAGTCTCTATGGCTACACCTTC
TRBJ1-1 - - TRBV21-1 CASSKGQLNTEAFF TGTGCCAGCAGCAAGGGACAGTTGAACACTGAAGCTTTCTTT
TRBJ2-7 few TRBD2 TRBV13 CASSPHRASGGYEQYF TGTGCCAGCAGTCCTCATAGGGCTAGCGGGGGGTACGAGCAGTACTTC
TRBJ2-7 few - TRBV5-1 CASSLSPAQGSYEQYF TGCGCCAGCAGCTTGTCCCCGGCGCAGGGCTCCTACGAGCAGTACTTC
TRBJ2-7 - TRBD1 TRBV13 CASSLSRTGRTYEQYF TGTGCCAGCAGCTTATCTCGGACAGGCCGTACCTACGAGCAGTACTTC
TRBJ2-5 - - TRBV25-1 CASSVTRGYQETQYF TGTGCCAGCAGTGTCACCAGGGGATACCAAGAGACCCAGTACTTC
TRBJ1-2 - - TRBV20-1 CSVQSYGYTF TGCAGTGTTCAGTCGTATGGCTACACCTTC
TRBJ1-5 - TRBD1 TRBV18 CASSQGQGGQPQHF TGTGCCAGCTCACAGGGACAGGGAGGTCAGCCCCAGCATTTT
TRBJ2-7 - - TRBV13 CASSSRTLEGDYEQYF TGTGCCAGCAGCTCAAGGACTCTTGAGGGCGACTACGAGCAGTACTTC
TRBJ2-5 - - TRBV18 CASSPVGGWETQYF TGTGCCAGCTCACCAGTTGGGGGCTGGGAGACCCAGTACTTC